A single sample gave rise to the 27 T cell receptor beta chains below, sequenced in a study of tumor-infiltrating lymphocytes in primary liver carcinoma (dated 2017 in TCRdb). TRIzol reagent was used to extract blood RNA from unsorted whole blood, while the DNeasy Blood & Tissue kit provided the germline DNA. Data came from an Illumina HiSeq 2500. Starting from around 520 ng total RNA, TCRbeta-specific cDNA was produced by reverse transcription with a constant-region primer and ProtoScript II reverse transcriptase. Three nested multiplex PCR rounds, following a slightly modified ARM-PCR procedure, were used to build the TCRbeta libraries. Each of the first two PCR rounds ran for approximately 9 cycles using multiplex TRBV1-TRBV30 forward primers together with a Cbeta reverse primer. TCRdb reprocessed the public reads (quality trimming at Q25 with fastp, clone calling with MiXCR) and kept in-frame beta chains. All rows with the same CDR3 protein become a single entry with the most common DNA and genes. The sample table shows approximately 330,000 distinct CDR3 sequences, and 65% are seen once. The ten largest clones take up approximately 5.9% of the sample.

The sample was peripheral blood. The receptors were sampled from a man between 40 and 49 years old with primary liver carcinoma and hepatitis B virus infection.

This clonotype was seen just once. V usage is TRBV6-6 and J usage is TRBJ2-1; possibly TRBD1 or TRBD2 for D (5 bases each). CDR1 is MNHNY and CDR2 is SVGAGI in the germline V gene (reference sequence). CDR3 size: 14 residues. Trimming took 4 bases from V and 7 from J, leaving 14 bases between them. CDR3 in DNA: TGTGCCAGCAGTTCCGGGACCAATTCAAATGAGCAGTTCTTC. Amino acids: CASSSGTNSNEQFF.

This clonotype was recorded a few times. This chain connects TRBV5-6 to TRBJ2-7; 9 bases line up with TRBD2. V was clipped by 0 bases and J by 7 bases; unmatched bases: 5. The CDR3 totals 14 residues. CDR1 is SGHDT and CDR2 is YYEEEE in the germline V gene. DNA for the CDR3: TGTGCCAGCAGCTTGGTAGCGGGAGATGGAGAGCAGTACTTC. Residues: CASSLVAGDGEQYF. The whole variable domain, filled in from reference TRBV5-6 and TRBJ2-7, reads DAGVTQSPTHLIKTRGQQVTLRCSPKSGHDTVSWYQQALGQGPQFIFQYYEEEERQRGNFPDRFSGHQFPNYSSELNVNALLLGDSALYLCASSLVAGDGEQYFGPGTRLTVT.

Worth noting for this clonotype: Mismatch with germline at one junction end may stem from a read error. For the CDR3, the DNA is TGTGCCGGCAGCCTCAGCGGGCTTTCCTACGAGCAGTACTTC. Translation: CAGSLSGLSYEQYF. The V call is TRBV11-2, the J call TRBJ2-7; a weak D match, TRBD2 (6 bases). CDR1 is SGHAT, CDR2 FQNNGV, per germline. There are 14 residues in the CDR3.

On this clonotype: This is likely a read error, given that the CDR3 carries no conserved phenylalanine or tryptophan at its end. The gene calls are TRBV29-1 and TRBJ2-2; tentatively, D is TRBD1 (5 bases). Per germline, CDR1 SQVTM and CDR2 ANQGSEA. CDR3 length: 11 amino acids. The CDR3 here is CRFRVAGELFS. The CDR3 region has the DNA TGCCGCTTCAGGGTTGCCGGGGAGCTGTTTTCT.

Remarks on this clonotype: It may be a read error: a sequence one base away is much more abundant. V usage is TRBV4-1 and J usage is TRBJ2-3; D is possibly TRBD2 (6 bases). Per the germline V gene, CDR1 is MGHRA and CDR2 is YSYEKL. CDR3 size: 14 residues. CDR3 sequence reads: CAGSTRRETDTQYF. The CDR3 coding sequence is TGCGCCGGCAGCACCCGGAGGGAGACAGATACGCAGTATTTT.

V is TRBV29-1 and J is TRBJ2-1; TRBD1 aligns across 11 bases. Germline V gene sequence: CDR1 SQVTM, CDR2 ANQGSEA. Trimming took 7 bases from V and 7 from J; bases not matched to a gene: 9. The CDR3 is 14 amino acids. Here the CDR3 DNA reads TGCAGCGCTGATGGACAGGGGGCAAAAAATGAGCAGTTCTTC. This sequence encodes CSADGQGAKNEQFF.

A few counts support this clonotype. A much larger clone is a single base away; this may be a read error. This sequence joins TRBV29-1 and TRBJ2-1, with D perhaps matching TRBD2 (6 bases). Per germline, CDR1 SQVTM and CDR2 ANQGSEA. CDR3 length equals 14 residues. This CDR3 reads CSASGTLSYSEQFF. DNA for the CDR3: TGCAGCGCGTCCGGGACTTTATCCTACAGTGAGCAGTTCTTC.

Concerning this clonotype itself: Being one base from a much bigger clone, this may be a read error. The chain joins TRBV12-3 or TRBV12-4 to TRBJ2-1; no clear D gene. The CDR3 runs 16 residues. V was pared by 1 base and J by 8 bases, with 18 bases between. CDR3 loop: CASSLVGVSRFYEQFF. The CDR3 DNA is TGTGCCAGCAGTTTAGTAGGCGTGAGTCGGTTTTATGAGCAGTTCTTC.

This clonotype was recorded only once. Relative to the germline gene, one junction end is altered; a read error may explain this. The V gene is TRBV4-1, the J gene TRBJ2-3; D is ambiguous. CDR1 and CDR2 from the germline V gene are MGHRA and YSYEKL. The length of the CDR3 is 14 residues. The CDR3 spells CVSSQDVGTDTQYF. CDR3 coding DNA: TGCGTCAGCAGCCAAGATGTTGGCACAGATACGCAGTATTTT.

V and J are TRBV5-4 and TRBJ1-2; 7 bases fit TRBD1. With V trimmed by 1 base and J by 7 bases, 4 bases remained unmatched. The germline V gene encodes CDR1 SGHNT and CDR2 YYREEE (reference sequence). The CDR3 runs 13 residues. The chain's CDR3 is CASSLMAGGGYTF. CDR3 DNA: TGTGCCAGCAGCTTGATGGCAGGGGGTGGCTACACCTTC.

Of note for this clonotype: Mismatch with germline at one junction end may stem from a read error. The CDR3 sequence: CVSSWGRSGNSEQYF. The CDR3 DNA reads as TGTGTCAGCAGTTGGGGGAGGAGCGGGAACAGCGAGCAGTACTTC. The gene calls are TRBV6-5 and TRBJ2-7; 7 nucleotides align to TRBD2. The CDR3 runs to 15 residues. Germline CDR1 MNHEY, CDR2 SVGAGI.

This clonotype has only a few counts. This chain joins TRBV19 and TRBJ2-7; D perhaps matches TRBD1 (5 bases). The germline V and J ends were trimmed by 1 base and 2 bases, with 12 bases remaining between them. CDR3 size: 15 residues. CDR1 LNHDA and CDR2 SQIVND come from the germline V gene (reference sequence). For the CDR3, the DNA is TGTGCCAGTAGTATAGCAGGGCCAGGCACCTACGAGCAGTACTTC. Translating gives CASSIAGPGTYEQYF.

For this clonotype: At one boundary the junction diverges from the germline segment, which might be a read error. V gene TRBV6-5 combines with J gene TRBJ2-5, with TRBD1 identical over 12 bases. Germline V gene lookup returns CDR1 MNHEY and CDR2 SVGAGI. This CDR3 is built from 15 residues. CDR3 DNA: TGTGCCAGCAGTATGGGGACAGGGGGCTGGGAGACCCTGTACTTC. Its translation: CASSMGTGGWETLYF.

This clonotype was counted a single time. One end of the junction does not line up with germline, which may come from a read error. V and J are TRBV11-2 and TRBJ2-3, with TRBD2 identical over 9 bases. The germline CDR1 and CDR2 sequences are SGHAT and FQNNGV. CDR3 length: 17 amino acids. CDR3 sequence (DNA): TGTGCCAGCAGTTTAGAGGGGGCGGGAGGGTTCCCAGATACGCTCTATTTT. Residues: CASSLEGAGGFPDTLYF.

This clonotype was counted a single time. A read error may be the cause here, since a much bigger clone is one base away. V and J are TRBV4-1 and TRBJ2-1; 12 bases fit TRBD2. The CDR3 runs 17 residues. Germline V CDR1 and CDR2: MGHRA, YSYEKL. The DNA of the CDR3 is TGCGCCAGCAGCCAAGACCCTCTAGCGGGAGGGGTGAATGAGCAGCTCTTC. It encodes CASSQDPLAGGVNEQLF.

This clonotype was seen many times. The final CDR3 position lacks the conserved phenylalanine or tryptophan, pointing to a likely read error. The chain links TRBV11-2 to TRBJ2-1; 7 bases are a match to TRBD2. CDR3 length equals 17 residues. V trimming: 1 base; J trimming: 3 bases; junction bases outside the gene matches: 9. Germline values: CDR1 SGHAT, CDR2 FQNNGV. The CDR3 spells CASSLGGASGIYNEQFS. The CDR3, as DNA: TGTGCCAGCAGCTTAGGGGGAGCCAGCGGGATCTACAATGAGCAGTTCTCC.

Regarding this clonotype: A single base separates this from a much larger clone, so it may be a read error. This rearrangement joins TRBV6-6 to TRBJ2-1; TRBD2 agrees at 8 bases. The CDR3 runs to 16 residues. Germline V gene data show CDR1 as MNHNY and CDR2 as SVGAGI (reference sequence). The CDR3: CASSNGGSGTYNELFF. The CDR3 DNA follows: TGTGCCAGCAGTAACGGCGGTAGCGGGACCTACAATGAGCTGTTCTTC.

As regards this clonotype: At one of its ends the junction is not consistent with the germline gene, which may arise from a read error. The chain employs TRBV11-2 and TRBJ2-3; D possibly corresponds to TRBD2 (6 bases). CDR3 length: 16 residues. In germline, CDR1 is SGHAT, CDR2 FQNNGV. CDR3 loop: CASSDRGTDHTDAQYF. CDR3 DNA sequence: TGTGCCAGTAGCGACCGCGGGACGGACCACACAGATGCGCAGTATTTT.

CDR3 coding DNA: TGTGCCAGCAGCCAGGCCTGGGGGGGATGGACTGAAGCTTTCTTT. It yields the protein CASSQAWGGWTEAFF. The chain has TRBV4-2 and TRBJ1-1; D possibly corresponds to TRBD1 (5 bases). The germline V gene has CDR1 LGHNA and CDR2 YNFKEQ. The CDR3 spans 15 residues. V lost 3 bases and J 5 bases, leaving 16 bases between the germline ends.

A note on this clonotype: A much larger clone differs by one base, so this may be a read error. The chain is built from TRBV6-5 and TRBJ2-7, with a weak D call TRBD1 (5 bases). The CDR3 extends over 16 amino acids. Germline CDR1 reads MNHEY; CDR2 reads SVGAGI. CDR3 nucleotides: TGTGCCAGCAGTTACTCAGCTGGGCAGGGTATTTACGATCAGTACTTC. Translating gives CASSYSAGQGIYDQYF.

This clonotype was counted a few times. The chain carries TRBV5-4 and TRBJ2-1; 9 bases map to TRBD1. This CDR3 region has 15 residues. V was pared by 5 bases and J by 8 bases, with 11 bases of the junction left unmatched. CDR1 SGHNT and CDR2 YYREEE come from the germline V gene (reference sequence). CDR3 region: CASRATGQGFDEQFF. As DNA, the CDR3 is TGTGCCAGCAGGGCGACGGGACAGGGTTTCGATGAGCAGTTCTTC. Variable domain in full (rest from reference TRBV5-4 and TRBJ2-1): ETGVTQSPTHLIKTRGQQVTLRCSSQSGHNTVSWYQQALGQGPQFIFQYYREEENGRGNFPPRFSGLQFPNYSSELNVNALELDDSALYLCASRATGQGFDEQFFGPGTRLTVL.

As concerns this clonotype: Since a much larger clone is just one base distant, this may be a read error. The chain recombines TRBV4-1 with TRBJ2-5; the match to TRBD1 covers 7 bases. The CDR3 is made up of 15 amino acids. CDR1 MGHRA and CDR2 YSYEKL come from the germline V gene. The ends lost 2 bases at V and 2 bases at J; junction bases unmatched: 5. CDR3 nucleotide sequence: TGCGCCAGCAGCCAAAAGACAGGGTCACAAGAGACCCAGTACTTC. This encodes CASSQKTGSQETQYF.

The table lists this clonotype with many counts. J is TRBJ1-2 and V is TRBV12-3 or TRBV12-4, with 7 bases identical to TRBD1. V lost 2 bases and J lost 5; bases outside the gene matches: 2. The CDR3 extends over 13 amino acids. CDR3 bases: TGTGCCAGCAGTTTACGGGACAGTTATGGCTACACCTTC. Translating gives CASSLRDSYGYTF.

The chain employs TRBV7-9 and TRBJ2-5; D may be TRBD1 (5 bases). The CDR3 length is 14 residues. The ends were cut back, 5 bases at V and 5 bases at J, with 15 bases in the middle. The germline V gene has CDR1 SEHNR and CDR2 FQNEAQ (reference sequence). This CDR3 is CASSPPRGAETQYF. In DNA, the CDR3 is TGTGCCAGCAGCCCACCCCGTGGGGCGGAGACCCAGTACTTC.

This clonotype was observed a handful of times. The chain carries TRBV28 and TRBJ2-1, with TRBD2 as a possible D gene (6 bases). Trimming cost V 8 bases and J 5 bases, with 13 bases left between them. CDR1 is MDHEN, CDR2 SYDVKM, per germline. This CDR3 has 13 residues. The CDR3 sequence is CASGATSDNEQFF. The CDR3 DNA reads TGTGCCAGCGGAGCGACTAGTGACAATGAGCAGTTCTTC.

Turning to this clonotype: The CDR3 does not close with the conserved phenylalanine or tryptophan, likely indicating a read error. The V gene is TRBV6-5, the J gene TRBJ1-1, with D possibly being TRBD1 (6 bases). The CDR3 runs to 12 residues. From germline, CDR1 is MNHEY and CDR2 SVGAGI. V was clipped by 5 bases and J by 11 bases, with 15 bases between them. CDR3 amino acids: CASSPLQGGAFL. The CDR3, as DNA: TGTGCCAGCAGTCCCTTACAGGGTGGGGCTTTCTTA.

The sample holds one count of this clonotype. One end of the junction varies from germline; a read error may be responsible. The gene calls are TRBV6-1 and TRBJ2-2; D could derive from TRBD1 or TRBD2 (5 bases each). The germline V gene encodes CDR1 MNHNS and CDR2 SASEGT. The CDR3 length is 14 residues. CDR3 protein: CASLRQPNTGELFF. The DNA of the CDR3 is TGTGCCAGCCTACGACAGCCGAACACCGGGGAGCTTTTTTTT.